The present T cell receptor beta chain was sequenced within a study of blood T cell repertoires in COVID-19. At the level of the study: The study drew acute and convalescent COVID-19 samples from the United States, Italy and Spain.

In the source study's methods: Amplified reference gene primers provided the basis for estimating nucleated cell counts. The repertoire was sequenced with immunoSEQ multiplex PCR; TCRdb's copy has only in-frame clones and lacks some. V and J calls and clone size are copied from that table; D and trimming were computed from the DNA. The sample shows under 15,000 clones, 78% of them seen only once. Only one count was recorded for this clone. The CDR3 consists of 13 residues. Trimming removed 3 bases at V and 3 bases at J, with 9 bases between. The chain uses TRBV12-3 or TRBV12-4 and TRBJ2-7; D may be TRBD1 (5 bases). The source material was peripheral blood. The receptor comes from a human donor in a cohort sampled during active COVID-19. CDR3 sequence reads: CASSLYRHYEQYF. The CDR3 nucleotides are TGTGCCAGCAGTTTGTACAGGCACTACGAGCAGTACTTC.